This record concerns one T cell receptor beta chain sequence. What it binds is not known. Clones were read by immunoSEQ multiplex PCR, and TCRdb kept only the in-frame ones, dropping some. The profile shows approximately 2.1 million clones, 90% to 95% of them singletons. The CDR3 sequence is 14 residues long. V lost 4 bases, J lost 0 bases, and 9 bases lay in between. CDR1 and CDR2 from the germline V gene are MGHRA and YSYEKL. This sample stems from a study of shared clonotypes between healthy human individuals. General observations from the study: About 5% of naive CD4 clonotypes were shared across a few donors.

Into CD45RA+ naive and CD45RA-negative memory subsets, the CD4+ cells were split. Sequenced input: naive CD4+ T cells from PBMCs. Specified subset: CD45RA+ positively selected. This receptor was identified in a man aged 18 to 35 in good health. Some clones in this sample may be carry-over from other donors' samples. V and J are TRBV4-1 and TRBJ1-1; weak D call: TRBD1 (6 bases). CDR3 amino acids: CASSRTALNTEAFF. DNA of the CDR3: TGCGCCAGCAGCCGGACAGCATTGAACACTGAAGCTTTCTTT.